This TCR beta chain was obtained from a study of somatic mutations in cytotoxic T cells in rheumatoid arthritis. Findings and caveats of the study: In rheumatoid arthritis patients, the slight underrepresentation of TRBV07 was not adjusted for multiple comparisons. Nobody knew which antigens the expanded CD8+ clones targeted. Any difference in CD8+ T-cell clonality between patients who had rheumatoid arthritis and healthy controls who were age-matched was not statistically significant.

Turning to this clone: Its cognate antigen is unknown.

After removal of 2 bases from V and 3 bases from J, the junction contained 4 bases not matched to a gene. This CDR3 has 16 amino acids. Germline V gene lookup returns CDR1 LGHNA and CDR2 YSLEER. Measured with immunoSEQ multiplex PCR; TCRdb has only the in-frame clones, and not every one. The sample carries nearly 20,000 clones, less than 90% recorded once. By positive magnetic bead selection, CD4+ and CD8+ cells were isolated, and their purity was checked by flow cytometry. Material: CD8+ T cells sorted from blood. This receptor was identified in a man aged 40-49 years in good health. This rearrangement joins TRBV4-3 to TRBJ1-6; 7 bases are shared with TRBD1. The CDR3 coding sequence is TGCGCCAGCAGCCAACGAGGGACAGACTATAATTCACCCCTCCACTTT. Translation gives CASSQRGTDYNSPLHF.